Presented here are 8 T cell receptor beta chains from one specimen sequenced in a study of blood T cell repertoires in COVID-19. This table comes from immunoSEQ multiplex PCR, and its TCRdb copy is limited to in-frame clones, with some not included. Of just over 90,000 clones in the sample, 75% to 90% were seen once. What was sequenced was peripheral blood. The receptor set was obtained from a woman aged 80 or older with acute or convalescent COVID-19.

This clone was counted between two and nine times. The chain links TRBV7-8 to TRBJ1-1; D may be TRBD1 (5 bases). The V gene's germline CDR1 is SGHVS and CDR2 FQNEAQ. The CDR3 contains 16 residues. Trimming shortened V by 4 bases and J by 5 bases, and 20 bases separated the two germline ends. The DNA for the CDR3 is TGTGCCAGCAGCTCTAGAGTTGGGGCGATGGGGACTGAAGCTTTCTTT. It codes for CASSSRVGAMGTEAFF.

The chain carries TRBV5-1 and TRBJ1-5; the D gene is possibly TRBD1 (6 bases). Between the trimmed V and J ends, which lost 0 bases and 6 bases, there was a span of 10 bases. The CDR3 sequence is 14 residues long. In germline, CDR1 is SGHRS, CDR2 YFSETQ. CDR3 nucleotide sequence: TGCGCCAGCAGCTTGGTAGGGGGTGGTCAGCCCCAGCATTTT. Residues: CASSLVGGGQPQHF.

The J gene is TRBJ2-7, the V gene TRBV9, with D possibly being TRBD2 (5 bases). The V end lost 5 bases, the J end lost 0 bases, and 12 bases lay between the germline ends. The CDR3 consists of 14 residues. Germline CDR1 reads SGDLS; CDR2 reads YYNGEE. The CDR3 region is CASSMRGSSYEQYF. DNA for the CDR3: TGTGCCAGCAGTATGAGAGGGAGCTCCTACGAGCAGTACTTC. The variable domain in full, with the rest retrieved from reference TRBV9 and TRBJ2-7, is DSGVTQTPKHLITATGQRVTLRCSPRSGDLSVYWYQQSLDQGLQFLIQYYNGEERAKGNILERFSAQQFPDLHSELNLSSLELGDSALYFCASSMRGSSYEQYFGPGTRLTVT.

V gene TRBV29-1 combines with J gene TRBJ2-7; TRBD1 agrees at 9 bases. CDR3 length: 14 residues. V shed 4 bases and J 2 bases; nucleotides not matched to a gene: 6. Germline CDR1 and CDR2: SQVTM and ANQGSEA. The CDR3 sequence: CSVAGTGIAYEQYF. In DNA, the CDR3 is TGCAGCGTTGCAGGGACAGGGATTGCCTACGAGCAGTACTTC.

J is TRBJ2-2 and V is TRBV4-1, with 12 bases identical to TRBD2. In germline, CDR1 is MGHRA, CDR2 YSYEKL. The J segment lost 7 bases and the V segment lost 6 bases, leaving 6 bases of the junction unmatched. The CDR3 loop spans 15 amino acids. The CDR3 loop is CASSLAGGRNGELFF. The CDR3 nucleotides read TGCGCCAGCAGTCTAGCGGGGGGGCGAAACGGGGAGCTGTTTTTT.

For the CDR3, the DNA is TGTGCCAGCTCACCACTGACAGGGGGAAACACTGAAGCTTTCTTT. Its protein product is CASSPLTGGNTEAFF. This sequence joins TRBV18 and TRBJ1-1; 9 nucleotides match TRBD1. The CDR3 is 15 residues long. CDR1 is KGHSH and CDR2 is LQKENI in the germline V gene. V shed 1 base and J 2 bases; nucleotides not matched to a gene: 2.

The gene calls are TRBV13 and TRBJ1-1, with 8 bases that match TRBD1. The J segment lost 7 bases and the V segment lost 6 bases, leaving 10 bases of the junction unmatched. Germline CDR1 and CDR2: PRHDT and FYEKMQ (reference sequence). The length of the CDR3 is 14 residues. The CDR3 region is CASRGPGQAIEAFF. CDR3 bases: TGTGCCAGCAGGGGACCGGGACAGGCCATTGAAGCTTTCTTT. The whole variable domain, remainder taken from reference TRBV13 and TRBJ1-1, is AAGVIQSPRHLIKEKRETATLKCYPIPRHDTVYWYQQGPGQDPQFLISFYEKMQSDKGSIPDRFSAQQFSDYHSELNMSSLELGDSALYFCASRGPGQAIEAFFGQGTRLTVV.

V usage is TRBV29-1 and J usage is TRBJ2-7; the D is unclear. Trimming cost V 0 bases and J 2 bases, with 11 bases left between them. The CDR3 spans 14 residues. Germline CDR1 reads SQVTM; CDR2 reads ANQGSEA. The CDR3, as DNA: TGCAGCGTTGAAGAATCAGTTTTCCCCTACGAGCAGTACTTC. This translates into CSVEESVFPYEQYF.